Each of the 24 T cell receptor beta chains below was sequenced from the same sample in a study of cytomegalovirus exposure and HLA in healthy donors listed by TCRdb under 2017. Receptor libraries were prepared by the immunoSEQ multiplex PCR assay. For the multiplex PCR, a mixture combining 60 forward primers for TCR Vbeta segments and 13 reverse primers for TCR Jbeta segments was used. TCRdb limited this immuneACCESS table to in-frame rearrangements with V and J called. A share of clones is missing; checked studies link under half to unresolved V genes, and the rest is unexplained. This sample's clone table shows approximately 140,000 clones. The top ten clones comprise about 2.2% of the sample. Input material: PBMCs. Source of these receptors: a woman between 18 and 29 years old in good health and CMV-seronegative.

DNA for the CDR3: TGTGCCAGTAGTATAGGACAGAGCGTCCTGACTTTC. As protein: CASSIGQSVLTF. The chain recombines TRBV19 with TRBJ2-6; weak D call: TRBD1 (5 bases). V was shortened by 1 base and J by 12 bases, with 7 bases between the two germline ends. The germline V gene encodes CDR1 LNHDA and CDR2 SQIVND (reference sequence). The CDR3 has 12 residues.

The rearrangement uses TRBV4-2 and TRBJ2-3; TRBD2 matches 16 bases. CDR3 length: 21 residues. V lost 0 bases, J lost 3 bases, and 12 bases stayed unmatched. Germline loops: CDR1 LGHNA, CDR2 YNFKEQ. The CDR3 DNA reads as TGTGCCAGCAGCCAAGATAAGGGACTAGCGGGAGGGAAACACCTGACAGATACGCAGTATTTT. It encodes CASSQDKGLAGGKHLTDTQYF.

This chain connects TRBV11-3 to TRBJ2-3; D is unresolved. CDR1 SGHNT and CDR2 YENEEA come from the germline V gene. The CDR3 loop spans 13 amino acids. The V end was cut by 1 base, the J end by 8 bases, with 10 bases between. CDR3 nucleotide sequence: TGTGCCAGCAGCTTAGTTCTAGTAGGTACGCAGTATTTT. Amino acids: CASSLVLVGTQYF.

The rearrangement joins TRBV19 to TRBJ1-1; D possibly corresponds to TRBD1 (6 bases). The CDR3 is made up of 12 amino acids. Germline-derived CDR1 and CDR2 are LNHDA and SQIVND (reference sequence). CDR3 sequence (DNA): TGTGTCACGACAGGAGGAGGCACTGAAGCTTTCTTT. Its translation is CVTTGGGTEAFF.

The chain recombines TRBV19 with TRBJ2-3, with 10 positions matching TRBD2. CDR3 length equals 16 residues. The germline V gene encodes CDR1 LNHDA and CDR2 SQIVND (reference sequence). The V segment lost 1 base and the J segment 5 bases; nucleotides outside the gene matches: 6. This CDR3 reads CASSIGSGRALDTQYF. Here the CDR3 DNA reads TGTGCCAGTAGTATAGGAAGCGGGAGGGCCTTAGATACGCAGTATTTT.

The CDR3 reads CASSLRPPQGGTGELFF. The DNA for the CDR3 is TGTGCCAGCAGTTTAAGGCCGCCGCAGGGGGGCACCGGGGAGCTGTTTTTT. The V and J genes are TRBV27 and TRBJ2-2, with D possibly TRBD1 on 7 matching bases. V was shortened by 2 bases and J by 4 bases, with 17 bases between the two germline ends. The V gene's germline CDR1 is MNHEY and CDR2 SMNVEV (reference sequence). The CDR3 runs to 17 residues.

CDR3 loop: CSVGRGGYEQYV. DNA for the CDR3: TGCAGCGTTGGGAGGGGGGGCTACGAGCAGTACGTC. This chain uses TRBV29-1 with TRBJ2-7; D is perhaps TRBD2 (7 bases). Trimming took 4 bases from V and 3 from J, leaving 10 bases between them. The CDR3 runs to 12 residues. From germline, CDR1 is SQVTM and CDR2 ANQGSEA.

V usage is TRBV12-5 and J usage is TRBJ2-7, with 7 positions matching TRBD1. With V trimmed by 2 bases and J by 7 bases, 11 bases remained unmatched. Germline V gives CDR1 LGHNT, CDR2 FRNRAP. The CDR3 spans 15 residues. The CDR3 sequence is CASGLLLKTGYEQYF. In DNA, the CDR3 is TGTGCTAGTGGTTTGCTTTTAAAGACAGGGTATGAGCAGTACTTC.

This rearrangement joins TRBV10-3 to TRBJ1-2; TRBD1 matches 8 bases. This CDR3 region has 15 residues. Unmatched junction bases numbered 8, after V lost 2 bases and J lost 6 bases. Germline V gene lookup returns CDR1 ENHRY and CDR2 SYGVKD. CDR3 sequence: CAISELAGQVDGYTF. CDR3 DNA: TGTGCCATCAGTGAGCTTGCGGGACAGGTGGATGGCTACACCTTC.

The V gene is TRBV9, the J gene TRBJ1-2; TRBD1 is a possible D gene (5 bases). The germline V and J ends were trimmed by 4 bases and 5 bases, with 15 bases remaining between them. The CDR3 is 14 amino acids. Germline assignment: CDR1 SGDLS and CDR2 YYNGEE. CDR3 sequence reads: CASSPRVDSYGYTF. Written as DNA, the CDR3 is TGTGCCAGCAGCCCCAGGGTAGACTCGTATGGCTACACCTTC.

The V call is TRBV7-2, the J call TRBJ1-1; D possibly corresponds to TRBD1 (5 bases). Deletions cut 7 bases from V and 0 bases from J, with 12 bases between. CDR3 length: 14 amino acids. Germline loops: CDR1 SGHTA, CDR2 FQGNSA. CDR3 in DNA: TGTGCCAGCACCCTGTTGGGGCTGAACACTGAAGCTTTCTTT. This gives the protein CASTLLGLNTEAFF.

The chain carries TRBV11-3 and TRBJ2-2; D perhaps matches TRBD2 (6 bases). This CDR3 has 15 amino acids. Germline V gene sequence: CDR1 SGHNT, CDR2 YENEEA. The V end was cut by 5 bases, the J end by 6 bases, with 16 bases between. DNA for the CDR3: TGTGCCAGCAGCCAAGGTCCAGGGAGGTCCGGGGAGCTGTTTTTT. Protein: CASSQGPGRSGELFF.

The chain has TRBV7-6 and TRBJ1-1; 10 nucleotides line up with TRBD1. The germline CDR1 and CDR2 sequences are SGHVS and FNYEAQ. The V and J ends lost 5 bases and 1 base, in that order; junction bases with no gene match: 4. This CDR3 has 15 residues. For the CDR3, the DNA is TGTGCCAGCAGCCCGCGGACAGGGGGGAACACTGAAGCTTTCTTT. It specifies CASSPRTGGNTEAFF.

The chain employs TRBV7-2 and TRBJ2-3; D is possibly TRBD2 (6 bases). Germline CDR1 and CDR2: SGHTA and FQGNSA. V lost 1 base and J 1 base, leaving 12 bases between the germline ends. This CDR3 is 16 amino acids long. The CDR3 bases are TGTGCCAGCAGCTTAGTAGGCGGGAAGGGCACAGATACGCAGTATTTT. Protein sequence: CASSLVGGKGTDTQYF. Combining the CDR3 with reference TRBV7-2 and TRBJ2-3 gives the whole variable domain GAGVSQSPSNKVTEKGKDVELRCDPISGHTALYWYRQSLGQGLEFLIYFQGNSAPDKSGLPSDRFSAERTGGSVSTLTIQRTQQEDSAVYLCASSLVGGKGTDTQYFGPGTRLTVL.

The chain uses TRBV5-1 and TRBJ2-3; TRBD2 aligns across 9 bases. Germline V gene lookup returns CDR1 SGHRS and CDR2 YFSETQ. The CDR3 consists of 18 residues. V trimming: 0 bases; J trimming: 4 bases; junction bases outside the gene matches: 12. The CDR3 region has the DNA TGCGCCAGCAGCTTGGACCCGTCTTTGACTAGCGGACCAGATACGCAGTATTTT. Encoded protein: CASSLDPSLTSGPDTQYF.

J is TRBJ2-1 and V is TRBV9; 11 bases match TRBD2. J lost 10 bases, V lost 4 bases, and 7 bases had no gene match. The germline gives CDR1 SGDLS, CDR2 YYNGEE. CDR3 size: 14 residues. This CDR3 is CASSFSGRAGEQFF. The CDR3 DNA follows: TGTGCCAGCAGCTTTAGCGGGAGGGCCGGGGAGCAGTTCTTC.

This rearrangement joins TRBV7-2 to TRBJ2-2, with 12 bases aligning to TRBD2. The J segment lost 6 bases and the V segment lost 8 bases, leaving 7 bases of the junction unmatched. This CDR3 is 15 amino acids long. CDR1 and CDR2 (germline): SGHTA, FQGNSA. The CDR3 coding sequence is TGTGCCAGCGACCGACTAGCGGGAGTGGCCGGGGAGCTGTTTTTT. This gives the protein CASDRLAGVAGELFF.

The chain couples TRBV5-8 to TRBJ1-5, with 8 bases aligning to TRBD1. The V and J ends lost 4 bases and 2 bases, in that order; junction bases with no gene match: 11. The germline CDR1 and CDR2 sequences are SGHTS and YDEGEE. The CDR3 loop spans 17 amino acids. Written as DNA, the CDR3 is TGTGCCAGCAGCCCACTCGGACAGGGAATCGGCAATCAGCCCCAGCATTTT. This sequence encodes CASSPLGQGIGNQPQHF.

The V gene is TRBV6-1, the J gene TRBJ2-5; D might be TRBD2 (6 bases). This CDR3 is 14 amino acids long. The V end was cut by 1 base, the J end by 5 bases, with 11 bases between. Per the germline V gene, CDR1 is MNHNS and CDR2 is SASEGT. CDR3 amino acids: CASSEGGDWETQYF. The CDR3 DNA follows: TGTGCCAGCAGTGAAGGGGGGGATTGGGAGACCCAGTACTTC.

This chain joins TRBV4-1 and TRBJ2-3; a possible D gene is TRBD2 (5 bases). From germline, CDR1 is MGHRA and CDR2 YSYEKL. Trimming stripped 2 bases from V and 4 bases from J, with 13 bases between. The CDR3 consists of 15 residues. As DNA, the CDR3 is TGCGCCAGCAGCCAACTAGCTAAATCCCCAGATACGCAGTATTTT. Amino acid sequence: CASSQLAKSPDTQYF.

The genes are TRBV19 and TRBJ1-2; 7 positions match TRBD1. From germline, CDR1 is LNHDA and CDR2 SQIVND (reference sequence). The CDR3 totals 13 residues. Trimming cost V 10 bases and J 3 bases; bases outside gene matches: 8. In DNA, the CDR3 is TGTGCCACCACGACAGGGTCCTACTATGGCTACACCTTC. Amino acids: CATTTGSYYGYTF.

The chain has TRBV4-2 and TRBJ1-2, with D unclear. CDR1 LGHNA and CDR2 YNFKEQ come from the germline V gene. This CDR3 has 15 residues. Trimming left V 1 base short and J 2 bases short, with 11 bases between. DNA of the CDR3: TGTGCCAGCAGCCAAGGAGACACAGCAAACTATGGCTACACCTTC. Protein: CASSQGDTANYGYTF.

The chain links TRBV10-2 to TRBJ1-2, with 9 bases that match TRBD1. Trimming cost V 9 bases and J 7 bases; bases outside gene matches: 9. The CDR3 length is 13 residues. Germline V CDR1 and CDR2: WSHSY, SAAADI. The CDR3 loop is CASHRDRVSGYTF. Here the CDR3 DNA reads TGCGCCAGTCACCGGGACAGGGTCTCTGGCTACACCTTC.

V usage is TRBV13 and J usage is TRBJ1-1; 9 nucleotides align to TRBD1. The CDR3 sequence is 16 residues long. From germline, CDR1 is PRHDT and CDR2 FYEKMQ (reference sequence). V lost 5 bases to trimming and J lost 1 base; unmatched junction nucleotides: 8. The DNA for the CDR3 is TGTGCCAGCAGCCCACTTTTGGGACAGGGGAACACTGAAGCTTTCTTT. It specifies CASSPLLGQGNTEAFF.